This is a list of T cell receptor beta chains from one sample in a study of shared clonotypes between healthy human individuals. The assay was immunoSEQ multiplex PCR, and TCRdb's table has in-frame clones only and misses some. The sample lists around 2.1 million clones; roughly 91% were seen once. Sequencing input: naive CD8+ T cells from PBMCs. These receptors were collected from a man between 18 and 35 years old in good health. Some clones in this sample may be carry-over from other donors' samples. CDR3s include the opening cysteine and the closing phenylalanine or tryptophan. The D gene is left open where the match is weak. Only some rows state a clone size, as once, few, many or a class for expanded clones.

v_gene,abundance,j_gene,d_gene,CDR3nt,CDR3aa
TRBV27,.,TRBJ1-4,.,TGTGCCAGCAGTCCGTTACGAGGGGTCAACGAAAAACTGTTTTTT,CASSPLRGVNEKLFF
TRBV19,.,TRBJ1-5,TRBD1,TGTGCCAGTAGAGAAGGACAGGCATTACTACGGCATCAGCCCCAGCATTTT,CASREGQALLRHQPQHF
TRBV11-2,few,TRBJ1-4,.,TGTGCCAGCAGCGGGCAGGGTGGTGGTGAAAAACTGTTTTTT,CASSGQGGGEKLFF
TRBV13,once,TRBJ2-5,.,TGTGCCAGCAGCGTAGAAGAGACCCAGTACTTC,CASSVEETQYF
TRBV10-2,.,TRBJ2-1,.,TGCGCCAGCAGCGAAACAGGCCCCGAGCAGTTCTTC,CASSETGPEQFF
TRBV9,.,TRBJ2-5,TRBD2,TGTGCCAGCAGCCCCAGGTGGGAGGGCCTGGAGACCCAGTACTTC,CASSPRWEGLETQYF
TRBV6-5,.,TRBJ1-1,.,TGTGCCAGCAGTTACGCAGATATGAACACTGAAGCTTTCTTT,CASSYADMNTEAFF
TRBV5-1,.,TRBJ2-3,TRBD2,TGCGCCAGCAGCTTGGCCGGTAGCGGGAGGTCTGAAGATACGCAGTATTTT,CASSLAGSGRSEDTQYF
TRBV4-2,.,TRBJ2-7,TRBD2,TGTGCCAGCAGCCAGGGAGCGGGGAAACCCTACGAGCAGTACTTC,CASSQGAGKPYEQYF
TRBV10-1,.,TRBJ2-7,.,TGCGCCAGCAGGAAGACAGGACTGGGCATTTCTAGTGCGGCGGGGACTACCTACGAGCAGTACTTC,CASRKTGLGISSAAGTTYEQYF
TRBV7-9,.,TRBJ2-1,TRBD2,TGTGCCAGCAGTGTACCTAGGACTAGCGGATACAATGAGCAGTTCTTC,CASSVPRTSGYNEQFF
TRBV9,once,TRBJ1-4,.,TGTGCCAGCAGCGCGGGAGAAGGGAGTGTAGGGGAAAAACTGTTTTTT,CASSAGEGSVGEKLFF
TRBV7-9,.,TRBJ2-7,.,TGTGCCAGCAGCCCCCGGAGATCCATTGACTACGAGCAGTACTTC,CASSPRRSIDYEQYF
TRBV19,.,TRBJ1-1,TRBD1,TGTGCCAGCTTATGGACAGGGAGGGGAGACGGCACTGAAGCTTTCTTT,CASLWTGRGDGTEAFF
TRBV5-6,.,TRBJ1-5,.,TGTGCCAGCAGCCATGGGGGGCGAAATCAGCCCCAGCATTTT,CASSHGGRNQPQHF
TRBV11-2,.,TRBJ2-7,TRBD2,TGTGCCAGCAGCTACATGACTAGCGGGAGTTACGAGCAGTACTTC,CASSYMTSGSYEQYF
TRBV5-4,.,TRBJ2-7,TRBD2,TGTGCCAGCAGCCATTGGACTAGCGGGACGAATGAGCAGTACTTC,CASSHWTSGTNEQYF
TRBV7-9,once,TRBJ1-2,TRBD1,TGTGCCAGCAGCTTAGGGCAGGGGGCGATCTATGGCTACACCTTC,CASSLGQGAIYGYTF
TRBV29-1,.,TRBJ2-1,.,TGCAGCGCCACGTTTAATGAGCAGTTCTTC,CSATFNEQFF
TRBV28,.,TRBJ2-2,.,TGTGCCAGCAGTTTTTCTTATGTTGGGGAGCTGTTTTTT,CASSFSYVGELFF
TRBV28,.,TRBJ2-1,.,TGTGCCAGCAGTCTAAATCGTGGTCGGGATGAGCAGTTCTTC,CASSLNRGRDEQFF
TRBV10-3,.,TRBJ2-7,.,TGTGCCATCAGTGGGACGGACAGTATCTACGAGCAGTACTTC,CAISGTDSIYEQYF
TRBV7-8,.,TRBJ2-1,TRBD2,TGTGCCAGCAGCTTCTACTTCCCGACTAGCGGGGGCCTCTCCTACAATGAGCAGTTCTTC,CASSFYFPTSGGLSYNEQFF
TRBV11-2,.,TRBJ2-7,.,TGTGCCAGCAGCTTAGGCCCTGACAGATACTACGAGCAGTACTTC,CASSLGPDRYYEQYF
TRBV29-1,once,TRBJ2-1,TRBD2,TGCAGCGTGGTCCTAGCGGGAGGAGGTAATGAGCAGTTCTTC,CSVVLAGGGNEQFF
TRBV18,.,TRBJ1-1,.,TGTGCCAGCTCACCATTCAGGGGCCCTCAGATGAACACTGAAGCTTTCTTT,CASSPFRGPQMNTEAFF
TRBV7-8,.,TRBJ2-7,.,TGTGCCAGCAGCTTGTGGTCGGGTGTTCCCTACGAGCAGTACTTC,CASSLWSGVPYEQYF
TRBV7-9,few,TRBJ1-1,.,TGTGCCAGCAGCCCTACCTTTACAGGGAACACTGAAGCTTTCTTT,CASSPTFTGNTEAFF
TRBV28,.,TRBJ2-7,TRBD2,TGTGCCAGCAGTACGAGCGGGAGCCCCCGGGAGCAGTACTTC,CASSTSGSPREQYF
TRBV9,once,TRBJ2-1,.,TGTGCCAGCAGCGTAGACGGGTTCTCCTACAATGAGCAGTTCTTC,CASSVDGFSYNEQFF
TRBV7-9,.,TRBJ1-1,TRBD1,TGTGCCAGCAGCTCATACCCACCCGGGACAGCGAACACTGAAGCTTTCTTT,CASSSYPPGTANTEAFF
TRBV7-9,.,TRBJ2-1,TRBD1,TGTGCCAGCAGCTTTTGGGGACAGGGGGCTAATGCTGACAATGAGCAGTTCTTC,CASSFWGQGANADNEQFF
TRBV27,.,TRBJ2-4,TRBD2,TGTGCCAGCAGTTTACGACTAGCGGGAGGGCCTGGCCATCAGTACTTC,CASSLRLAGGPGHQYF
TRBV7-3,few,TRBJ1-1,TRBD1,TGTGCCAGCGGGTTGGACAGGGACACTGAAGCTTTCTTT,CASGLDRDTEAFF
TRBV6-5,.,TRBJ1-3,.,TGTGCCAGCAGTTACTTGGCCCGGGGAAACACCATATATTTT,CASSYLARGNTIYF
TRBV9,.,TRBJ2-7,.,TGTGCCAGCAGCGTGGCAGCGGGACACTCCTACGAGCAGTACTTC,CASSVAAGHSYEQYF
TRBV5-6,.,TRBJ2-7,.,TGTGCCAGCAGCTTGGGTCAGTACCCAAGCTACGAGCAGTACTTC,CASSLGQYPSYEQYF
TRBV6-1,.,TRBJ1-2,.,TGTGCCAGCAAAACAGGGAATGGCTACACCTTC,CASKTGNGYTF
TRBV30,.,TRBJ1-2,.,TGTGCCTGGAGAGACCCCGGGGGCGGCTATGGCTACACCTTC,CAWRDPGGGYGYTF
TRBV6-4,.,TRBJ2-1,TRBD2,TGTGCCAGCCGGGGGGGGCTTGAGCAGTTCTTC,CASRGGLEQFF
TRBV7-6,once,TRBJ1-4,TRBD1,TGTGCCAGCAGCTCAATACCGTCACAGGGGAGCTCAACTAATGAAAAACTGTTTTTT,CASSSIPSQGSSTNEKLFF
TRBV19,.,TRBJ1-1,.,TGTGCCAGTAGTATAGGGAGGGGATTGAACACTGAAGCTTTCTTT,CASSIGRGLNTEAFF
TRBV27,once,TRBJ2-3,.,TGTGCCAGCAGTTCCCTAATGCTCACAGATACGCAGTATTTT,CASSSLMLTDTQYF
TRBV28,.,TRBJ2-5,.,TGTGCCACCAAGCTCCGGGAACTCGAACAAGAGACCCAGTACTTC,CATKLRELEQETQYF
TRBV28,.,TRBJ1-5,TRBD1,TGTGCCGGTTCTTACAGGGGGTTGGGTCAGCCCCAGCATTTT,CAGSYRGLGQPQHF
TRBV14,once,TRBJ2-7,.,TGTGCCAGCAGCCAAGTAAGAGTGATCGTCGACGAGCAGTACTTC,CASSQVRVIVDEQYF